This T cell receptor beta chain was retrieved from a study of cytomegalovirus exposure and HLA in healthy donors. Study information: Unique TCR beta sequences numbering some 110 million came from 150 million to 200 million T cells in an earlier analysis.

Researchers ran the PCR with 60 Vbeta and 13 Jbeta primers. TCRdb's copy holds only in-frame clones and misses some; the assay was immunoSEQ multiplex PCR. Of approximately 90,000 clones in the sample, about 80% were seen once. Trimming at V came to 1 base and at J to 1 base, leaving 7 bases not matched to a gene. CDR3 length: 16 residues. The germline V gene encodes CDR1 SGHRS and CDR2 YFSETQ. As regards this clone: Antigen unknown.

Study-wide results and caveats: Near-uniform donor sequencing depth was presumed by presence/absence analyses. CMV antigen specificity was confirmed in vitro for a few CMV-associated chains. In a later analysis, at a false discovery rate of 0.05, 15,000 to 20,000 TCR beta sequences matched HLA alleles.

This clonotype was sampled from a male donor in good health and CMV-seronegative. The gene calls are TRBV5-1 and TRBJ1-1; the match to TRBD1 covers 7 bases. The sequenced sample consisted of PBMCs. Written as DNA, the CDR3 is TGCGCCAGCAGCTTGACCGGGACAGTGGGGAACACTGAAGCTTTCTTT. As protein: CASSLTGTVGNTEAFF.